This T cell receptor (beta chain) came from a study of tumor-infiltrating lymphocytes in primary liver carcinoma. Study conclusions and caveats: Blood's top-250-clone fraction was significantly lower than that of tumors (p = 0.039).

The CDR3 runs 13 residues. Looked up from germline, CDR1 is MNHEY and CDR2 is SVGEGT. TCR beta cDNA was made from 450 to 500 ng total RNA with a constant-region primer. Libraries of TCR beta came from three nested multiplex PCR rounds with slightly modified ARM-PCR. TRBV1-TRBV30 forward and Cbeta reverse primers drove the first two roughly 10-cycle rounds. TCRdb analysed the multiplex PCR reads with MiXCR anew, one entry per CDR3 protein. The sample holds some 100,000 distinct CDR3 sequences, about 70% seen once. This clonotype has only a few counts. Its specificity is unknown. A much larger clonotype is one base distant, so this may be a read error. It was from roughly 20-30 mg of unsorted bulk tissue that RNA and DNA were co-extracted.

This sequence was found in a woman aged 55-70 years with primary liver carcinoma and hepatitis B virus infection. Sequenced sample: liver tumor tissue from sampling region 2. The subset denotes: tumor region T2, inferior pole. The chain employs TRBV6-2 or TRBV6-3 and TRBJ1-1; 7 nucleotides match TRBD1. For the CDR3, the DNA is TGTACCAGCAGAGGGGACAGCCACACTGAAGCTTTCTTT. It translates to CTSRGDSHTEAFF.